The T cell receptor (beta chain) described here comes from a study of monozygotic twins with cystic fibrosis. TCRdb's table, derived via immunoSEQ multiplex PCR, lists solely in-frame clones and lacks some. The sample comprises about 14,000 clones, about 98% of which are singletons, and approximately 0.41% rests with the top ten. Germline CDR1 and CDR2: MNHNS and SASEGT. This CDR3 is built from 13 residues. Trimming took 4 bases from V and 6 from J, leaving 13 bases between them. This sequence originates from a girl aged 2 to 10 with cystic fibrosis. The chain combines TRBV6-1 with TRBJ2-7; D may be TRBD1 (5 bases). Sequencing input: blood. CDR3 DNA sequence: TGTGCCAGCAGTGTCGAGCCCAGGGTCGAGCAGTACTTC. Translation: CASSVEPRVEQYF.